A single sample is the source of the 24 T cell receptor beta chains below, sequenced in a study of cytomegalovirus exposure and HLA in healthy donors. Data came from immunoSEQ multiplex PCR; TCRdb stores just in-frame clones and leaves some out. The sample shows roughly 300,000 clones, about nine tenths of them seen only once. Sequenced material: PBMCs. The source of these receptors is a woman aged 18-29 years in good health and CMV-seronegative.

The chain joins TRBV6-5 to TRBJ1-4; no definite D call. V lost 9 bases, J lost 6 bases, and 14 bases lay in between. Germline V CDR1 and CDR2: MNHEY, SVGAGI. The CDR3 contains 13 residues. The CDR3 region is CASSTTDYEKLFF. DNA for the CDR3: TGTGCCAGTTCGACCACGGACTATGAAAAACTGTTTTTT.

This chain uses TRBV18 with TRBJ2-2; TRBD1 aligns across 10 bases. Germline V lookup: CDR1 KGHSH, CDR2 LQKENI. The ends lost 8 bases at V and 6 bases at J; junction bases unmatched: 6. The CDR3 runs 14 residues. This CDR3 is CASGRQGAPGELFF. In DNA form, the CDR3 reads TGTGCCAGCGGACGACAGGGGGCGCCCGGGGAGCTGTTTTTT.

The V call is TRBV7-2, the J call TRBJ1-4; D remains unclear. Trimming took 3 bases from V and 7 from J, leaving 9 bases between them. Germline V CDR1 and CDR2: SGHTA, FQGNSA. The CDR3 consists of 13 residues. The CDR3, as DNA: TGTGCCAGCAGCTTCAATGGCATTGAAAAACTGTTTTTT. It encodes CASSFNGIEKLFF. The variable domain in full, completed from reference TRBV7-2 and TRBJ1-4, reads GAGVSQSPSNKVTEKGKDVELRCDPISGHTALYWYRQSLGQGLEFLIYFQGNSAPDKSGLPSDRFSAERTGGSVSTLTIQRTQQEDSAVYLCASSFNGIEKLFFGSGTQLSVL.

This rearrangement joins TRBV27 to TRBJ1-5; D possibly corresponds to TRBD1 (5 bases). The V gene's germline CDR1 is MNHEY and CDR2 SMNVEV (reference sequence). V gave up 6 bases and J gave up 6 bases, with 18 bases separating them. The CDR3 sequence is 15 residues long. CDR3 loop: CASRDRAGVSQPQHF. Written as DNA, the CDR3 is TGTGCCAGCAGGGATAGGGCGGGGGTGAGTCAGCCCCAGCATTTT.

This clone appeared a single time. This sequence joins TRBV5-4 and TRBJ1-1; a weak D match, TRBD1 (5 bases). V lost 5 bases, J lost 6 bases, and 14 bases lay in between. The CDR3 sequence is 13 residues long. Germline CDR1 is SGHNT and CDR2 is YYREEE (reference sequence). The CDR3 region has the DNA TGTGCCAGCAGACAACAGGAGGGCCCTGAAGCTTTCTTT. It is translated as CASRQQEGPEAFF.

The rearrangement joins TRBV6-5 to TRBJ2-7, with 7 bases identical to TRBD1. The CDR3 covers 12 residues. J was trimmed by 6 bases and V by 5 bases; bases with no gene match: 4. CDR1 is MNHEY and CDR2 is SVGAGI in the germline V gene. The chain's CDR3 is CASSTGTAEQYF. The CDR3 region has the DNA TGTGCCAGCAGTACGGGGACAGCCGAGCAGTACTTC.

This chain links TRBV10-3 with TRBJ2-3; the D gene is possibly TRBD2 (6 bases). Deletions cut 3 bases from V and 6 bases from J, with 22 bases between. Germline V gives CDR1 ENHRY, CDR2 SYGVKD. There are 17 residues in the CDR3. The CDR3 DNA is TGTGCCATCAGTGATCCCCGGGGAAGAGAGCGGGTCGATACGCAGTATTTT. Translated, it gives CAISDPRGRERVDTQYF.

The chain links TRBV4-3 to TRBJ2-1; the D gene is possibly TRBD2 (6 bases). V was pared by 1 base and J by 8 bases, with 18 bases between. CDR1 and CDR2 (germline): LGHNA, YSLEER. This CDR3 region has 16 residues. The CDR3 region has the DNA TGCGCCAGCAGCCAAGTCGCGGAGGGGATTGGCTATGAGCAGTTCTTC. Amino acids: CASSQVAEGIGYEQFF.

The V gene is TRBV5-1, the J gene TRBJ2-1; 8 bases line up with TRBD1. CDR3 length: 14 residues. Germline V gene sequence: CDR1 SGHRS, CDR2 YFSETQ. V lost 4 bases and J lost 7; bases outside the gene matches: 7. The CDR3 sequence is CASSGRTGFNEQFF. DNA for the CDR3: TGCGCCAGCAGCGGAAGGACAGGGTTTAATGAGCAGTTCTTC. The whole variable domain, remainder taken from reference TRBV5-1 and TRBJ2-1, is KAGVTQTPRYLIKTRGQQVTLSCSPISGHRSVSWYQQTPGQGLQFLFEYFSETQRNKGNFPGRFSGRQFSNSRSEMNVSTLELGDSALYLCASSGRTGFNEQFFGPGTRLTVL.

This clone was observed a few times. This chain uses TRBV2 with TRBJ2-7, with D perhaps matching TRBD2 (6 bases). The V gene's germline CDR1 is SNHLY and CDR2 FYNNEI. This CDR3 is 13 amino acids long. Trimming removed 8 bases from V and 6 bases from J, with 17 bases in between. CDR3 amino acids: CASLATLGVEQYF. CDR3 coding DNA: TGTGCCAGCCTAGCGACTTTGGGGGTCGAGCAGTACTTC.

J is TRBJ2-2 and V is TRBV4-3; D call uncertain. The length of the CDR3 is 13 residues. Germline V gene lookup returns CDR1 LGHNA and CDR2 YSLEER. Trimming removed 3 bases from V and 5 bases from J, with 7 bases in between. Here the CDR3 reads CASSQQATGELFF. CDR3 sequence (DNA): TGCGCCAGCAGCCAGCAGGCTACCGGGGAGCTGTTTTTT.

The CDR3 nucleotides are TGTGCCACCAGCAGAGATACGTGGGCCATTCAGTACTTC. It codes for CATSRDTWAIQYF. V gene TRBV15 combines with J gene TRBJ2-4; D uncertain. The V end was cut by 0 bases, the J end by 9 bases, with 9 bases between. CDR3 size: 13 residues. The germline V gene encodes CDR1 LNHNV and CDR2 YYDKDF (reference sequence). Supplemented by reference TRBV15 and TRBJ2-4, the full variable domain reads DAMVIQNPRYQVTQFGKPVTLSCSQTLNHNVMYWYQQKSSQAPKLLFHYYDKDFNNEADTPDNFQSRRPNTSFCFLDIRSPGLGDTAMYLCATSRDTWAIQYFGAGTRLSVL.

The rearrangement uses TRBV25-1 and TRBJ2-7; D might be TRBD2 (6 bases). CDR1 and CDR2 (germline): MGHDK, SYGVNS. Deletions cut 2 bases from V and 3 bases from J, with 17 bases between. CDR3 length equals 16 residues. This chain's CDR3 is CASSEHGGVGVYEQYF. The CDR3 DNA follows: TGTGCCAGCAGTGAACACGGGGGAGTTGGTGTCTACGAGCAGTACTTC.

This clone has more than one count but fewer than ten. This sequence joins TRBV27 and TRBJ1-3; D ambiguous. Germline V lookup: CDR1 MNHEY, CDR2 SMNVEV (reference sequence). Trimming shortened V by 5 bases and J by 7 bases, and 15 bases separated the two germline ends. The CDR3 runs 14 residues. DNA for the CDR3: TGTGCCAGCAGTACGCGCCAGGTGCCGAACACCATATATTTT. Residues: CASSTRQVPNTIYF.

This chain uses TRBV5-1 with TRBJ1-1; 7 nucleotides agree with TRBD1. Germline CDR1 reads SGHRS; CDR2 reads YFSETQ. The CDR3 is made up of 14 amino acids. The V segment lost 0 bases and the J segment 2 bases; nucleotides outside the gene matches: 1. The CDR3 loop is CASSLGTGNTEAFF. The CDR3 region has the DNA TGCGCCAGCAGCTTGGGGACAGGCAACACTGAAGCTTTCTTT.

J is TRBJ2-5 and V is TRBV11-2; perhaps TRBD1 as D (5 bases). Germline loops: CDR1 SGHAT, CDR2 FQNNGV. The CDR3 has 15 residues. V lost 3 bases, J lost 0 bases, and 11 bases lay in between. CDR3 DNA: TGTGCCAGCAGCTTCGGACGGACATACCAAGAGACCCAGTACTTC. Its translation is CASSFGRTYQETQYF.

The gene calls are TRBV28 and TRBJ2-7; D is possibly TRBD2 (6 bases). CDR1 is MDHEN, CDR2 SYDVKM, per germline. The CDR3 is 14 amino acids. V lost 8 bases, J lost 5 bases, and 19 bases lay in between. CDR3 region: CASGNSGTFDEQYF. The CDR3 nucleotides are TGTGCCAGCGGAAATTCCGGGACTTTCGACGAGCAGTACTTC.

The CDR3 loop reads CASSVLSTDTQYF. CDR3 in DNA: TGTGCCAGCAGCGTCCTCAGCACAGATACGCAGTATTTT. The chain employs TRBV9 and TRBJ2-3, with D uncertain. The CDR3 consists of 13 residues. Trimming pared 2 bases from V and 0 bases from J, leaving 4 bases between. Germline CDR1 reads SGDLS; CDR2 reads YYNGEE.

The chain links TRBV15 to TRBJ1-3; TRBD1 matches 7 bases. V shed 3 bases and J 2 bases; nucleotides not matched to a gene: 4. There are 15 residues in the CDR3. The germline CDR1 and CDR2 sequences are LNHNV and YYDKDF (reference sequence). CDR3 loop: CATSRWRGPGNTIYF. CDR3 bases: TGTGCCACCAGCAGGTGGAGGGGGCCTGGAAACACCATATATTTT.

CDR3 region: CASSFKGGTGGYEQYF. CDR3 nucleotides: TGTGCCAGCAGCTTCAAGGGCGGGACAGGGGGATACGAGCAGTACTTC. This chain connects TRBV14 to TRBJ2-7, with 11 bases aligning to TRBD1. Per germline, CDR1 SGHDN and CDR2 FVKESK. V shed 5 bases and J 4 bases; nucleotides not matched to a gene: 10. The CDR3 has 16 amino acids.

Remarks on this clone: The identical CDR3 is also encoded by other nucleotide sequences in the sample. This chain connects TRBV5-1 to TRBJ2-3; no reliable D call. The CDR3 runs to 15 residues. V was cut by 2 bases and J by 1 base, with 11 bases left in between. Germline assignment: CDR1 SGHRS and CDR2 YFSETQ. CDR3 sequence reads: CASSLDGQGTDTQYF. DNA for the CDR3: TGCGCCAGCAGCTTAGACGGCCAGGGCACAGATACGCAGTATTTT.

The chain couples TRBV19 to TRBJ2-7; tentatively, D is TRBD1 (6 bases). The CDR3 contains 16 residues. Germline values: CDR1 LNHDA, CDR2 SQIVND (reference sequence). V lost 5 bases, J lost 1 base, and 18 bases lay in between. The chain's CDR3 is CASSPLLGARSYEQYF. The CDR3 coding sequence is TGTGCCAGTAGTCCCCTGTTGGGGGCCAGGTCCTACGAGCAGTACTTC.

The chain employs TRBV28 and TRBJ1-4; no firm D call. The ends were cut back, 2 bases at V and 2 bases at J, with 6 bases in the middle. There are 14 residues in the CDR3. Germline V gene sequence: CDR1 MDHEN, CDR2 SYDVKM. This chain's CDR3 is CASSLRQTNEKLFF. The DNA for the CDR3 is TGTGCCAGCAGTTTACGCCAGACTAATGAAAAACTGTTTTTT.

The chain is built from TRBV7-6 and TRBJ2-3, with 11 bases lining up with TRBD2. Germline CDR1 SGHVS, CDR2 FNYEAQ. The V and J ends lost 5 bases and 6 bases, in that order; junction bases with no gene match: 13. This CDR3 is 17 amino acids long. The CDR3 here is CASSLTGTSGSLDTQYF. The CDR3 DNA follows: TGTGCCAGCAGCCTCACCGGGACTAGCGGTAGTTTGGATACGCAGTATTTT.